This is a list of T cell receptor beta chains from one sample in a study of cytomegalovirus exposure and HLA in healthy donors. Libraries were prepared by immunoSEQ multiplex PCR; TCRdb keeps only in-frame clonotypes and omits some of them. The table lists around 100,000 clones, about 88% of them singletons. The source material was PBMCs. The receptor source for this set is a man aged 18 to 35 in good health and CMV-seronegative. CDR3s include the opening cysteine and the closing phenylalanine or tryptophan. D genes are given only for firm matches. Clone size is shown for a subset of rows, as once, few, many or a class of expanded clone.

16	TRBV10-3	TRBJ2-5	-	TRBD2	CAIGTSDVLYQETQYF	TGTGCCATCGGGACTAGCGACGTCCTCTACCAAGAGACCCAGTACTTC
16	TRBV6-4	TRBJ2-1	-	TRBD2	CASSEGSGSSYNEQFF	TGTGCCAGCAGTGAGGGTAGCGGGAGCTCCTACAATGAGCAGTTCTTC
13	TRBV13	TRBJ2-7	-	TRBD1	CASSPQTGAEQYF	TGTGCCAGCAGCCCCCAAACAGGGGCCGAGCAGTACTTC
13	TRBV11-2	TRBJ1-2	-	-	CATRGRGTEQHTF	TGTGCCACGAGGGGGAGAGGTACGGAACAGCACACCTTC
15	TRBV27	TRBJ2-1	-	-	CASSLNNVITDEQFF	TGTGCCAGCAGTTTGAACAATGTTATCACCGATGAGCAGTTCTTC
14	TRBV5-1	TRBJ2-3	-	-	CASSLSGEPDTQYF	TGCGCCAGCAGCTTGTCCGGGGAGCCAGATACGCAGTATTTT
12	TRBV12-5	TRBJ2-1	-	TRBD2	CASGTSGNEQFF	TGTGCTAGTGGCACTAGCGGCAATGAGCAGTTCTTC
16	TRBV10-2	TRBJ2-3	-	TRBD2	CASSEIGRELTDTQYF	TGCGCCAGCAGTGAGATAGGGAGGGAGCTTACAGATACGCAGTATTTT
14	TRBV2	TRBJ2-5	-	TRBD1	CASTQHRGQETQYF	TGTGCCAGCACACAGCACAGGGGCCAAGAGACCCAGTACTTC
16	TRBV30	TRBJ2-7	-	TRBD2	CAWSGYGTSGTYEQYF	TGTGCCTGGAGCGGTTATGGGACTAGCGGTACCTACGAGCAGTACTTC
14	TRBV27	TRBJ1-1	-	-	CASSSEGTAGQAFF	TGTGCCAGCAGCTCGGAGGGGACGGCCGGCCAAGCTTTCTTT
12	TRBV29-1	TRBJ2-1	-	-	CSTGSKAGEQFF	TGCAGCACTGGCTCAAAAGCGGGTGAGCAGTTCTTC
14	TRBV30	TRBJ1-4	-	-	CAWSSPGRGEKLFF	TGTGCCTGGAGTTCACCGGGACGGGGGGAAAAACTGTTTTTT
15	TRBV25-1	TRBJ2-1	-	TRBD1	CATQTDRVGFDEQFF	TGTGCCACCCAGACGGACAGGGTGGGGTTCGATGAGCAGTTCTTC
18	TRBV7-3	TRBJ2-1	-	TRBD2	CASSLAPGLAGVRFEQFF	TGTGCCAGCAGCTTAGCGCCTGGACTAGCGGGAGTCCGATTCGAGCAGTTCTTC
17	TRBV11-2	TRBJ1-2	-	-	CASSSTQGKTDNYGYTF	TGTGCCAGCAGCTCCACCCAGGGGAAGACGGATAACTATGGCTACACCTTC
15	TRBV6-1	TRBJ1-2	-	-	CASRAPLGINYGYTF	TGTGCCAGCAGAGCGCCTCTCGGGATTAACTATGGCTACACCTTC
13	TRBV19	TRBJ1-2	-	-	CASSVKPGHGYTF	TGTGCCAGTAGTGTTAAACCAGGGCATGGCTACACCTTC
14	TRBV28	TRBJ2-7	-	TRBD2	CASTGRTSGTEQYF	TGTGCCAGCACCGGGCGGACTAGCGGGACCGAGCAGTACTTC
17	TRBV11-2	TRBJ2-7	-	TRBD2	CASSLTRLAGSSYEQYF	TGTGCCAGCAGCTTAACTAGACTAGCGGGGAGCTCCTACGAGCAGTACTTC
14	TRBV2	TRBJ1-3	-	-	CASNPRGSGNTIYF	TGTGCCAGCAACCCCCGCGGCTCTGGAAACACCATATATTTT
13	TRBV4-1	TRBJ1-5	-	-	CASSAPGRQPQHF	TGCGCCAGCAGCGCCCCAGGGCGTCAGCCCCAGCATTTT
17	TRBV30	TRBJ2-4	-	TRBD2	CAWRGLAGLNSKNIQYF	TGTGCCTGGAGAGGACTAGCGGGACTAAATTCTAAAAACATTCAGTACTTC
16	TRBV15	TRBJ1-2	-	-	CATSRDPVFANYGYTF	TGTGCCACCAGCAGAGATCCAGTTTTCGCTAACTATGGCTACACCTTC
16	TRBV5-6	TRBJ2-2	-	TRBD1	CASSPSTGENTGELFF	TGTGCCAGCAGTCCGTCGACAGGGGAAAACACCGGGGAGCTGTTTTTT
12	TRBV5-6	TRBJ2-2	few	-	CASSSEAGELFF	TGTGCCAGCTCCTCCGAGGCCGGGGAGCTGTTTTTT
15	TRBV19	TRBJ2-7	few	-	CASSLGLGGLGEQYF	TGTGCCAGTAGTCTCGGACTAGGGGGTCTGGGAGAGCAGTACTTC
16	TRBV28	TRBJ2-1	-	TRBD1	CASSSGKRGRYNEQFF	TGTGCCAGCAGTTCCGGCAAGAGGGGGCGTTACAATGAGCAGTTCTTC
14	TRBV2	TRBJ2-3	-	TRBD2	CASKRAGPTDTQYF	TGTGCCAGCAAAAGAGCGGGGCCCACAGATACGCAGTATTTT
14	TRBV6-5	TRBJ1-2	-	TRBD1	CASSRDRGVAFDTF	TGTGCCAGCAGTAGGGACAGGGGCGTCGCTTTTGACACCTTC
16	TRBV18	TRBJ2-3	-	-	CASSPRPSGSTDTQYF	TGTGCCAGCTCACCACGTCCCAGCGGGAGCACAGATACGCAGTATTTT
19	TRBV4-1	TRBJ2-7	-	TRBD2	CASSPLGREAPSFGYEQYF	TGCGCCAGCAGTCCCCTCGGGCGGGAGGCTCCCTCGTTCGGATACGAGCAGTACTTC
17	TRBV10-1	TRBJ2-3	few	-	CASNNVLVAENTDTQYF	TGCGCCAGCAACAACGTCCTAGTAGCGGAAAACACAGATACGCAGTATTTT
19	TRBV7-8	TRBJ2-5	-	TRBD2	CASSLGPNGASGFQETQYF	TGTGCCAGCAGCTTAGGTCCCAACGGGGCTAGCGGGTTCCAAGAGACCCAGTACTTC
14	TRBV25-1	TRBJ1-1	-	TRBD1	CASRARQGTTEAFF	TGTGCCAGCAGGGCTCGACAGGGAACCACTGAAGCTTTCTTT
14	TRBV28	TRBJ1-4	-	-	CASSLPLTNEKLFF	TGTGCCAGCAGTTTACCCTTGACTAATGAAAAACTGTTTTTT
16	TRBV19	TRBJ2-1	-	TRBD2	CATGTRLITGVDEQFF	TGTGCTACCGGGACTAGATTAATTACAGGCGTCGATGAGCAGTTCTTC
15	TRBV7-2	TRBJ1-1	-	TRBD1	CASSRRGQKNTEAFF	TGTGCCAGCAGCAGACGGGGACAGAAGAACACTGAAGCTTTCTTT
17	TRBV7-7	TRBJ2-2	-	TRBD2	CASSLFTSGHNTGELFF	TGTGCTAGCAGCTTATTCACTAGCGGGCATAACACCGGGGAGCTGTTTTTT
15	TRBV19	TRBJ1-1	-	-	CASSLSAAANTEAFF	TGTGCCAGTAGTCTTTCCGCGGCAGCGAACACTGAAGCTTTCTTT
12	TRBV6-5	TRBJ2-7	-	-	CASRAGSYEQYF	TGTGCCAGCAGGGCAGGAAGCTACGAGCAGTACTTC
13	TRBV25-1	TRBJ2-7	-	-	CASRGVGRNEQYF	TGTGCCAGCAGGGGAGTCGGTAGGAACGAGCAGTACTTC
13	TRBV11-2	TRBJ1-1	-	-	CASSLDYTTEAFF	TGTGCCAGCAGCTTGGACTATACCACTGAAGCTTTCTTT
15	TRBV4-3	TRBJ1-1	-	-	CASSQDLNSQTEAFF	TGCGCCAGCAGCCAAGATTTGAACAGCCAAACTGAAGCTTTCTTT
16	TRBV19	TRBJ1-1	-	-	CASSMSGWKMNTEAFF	TGTGCCAGTAGTATGTCAGGGTGGAAAATGAACACTGAAGCTTTCTTT